This passage covers 17 T cell receptor beta chains from one sample sequenced in a study of beta chain features in type 1 diabetes. Study results and limitations: Significant though moderate, a shortening of TCRB CDR3s appeared in all four CD4+ subsets of Type 1 diabetes patients.

What these receptors recognize is not known. TCRB transcripts that were expressed got sequenced, as all of the isolated RNA had been reverse transcribed. Only in-frame clones appear in the TCRdb table, and some are missing; sequencing was by immunoSEQ multiplex PCR. The sample consists of a few hundred thousand clones, about 13% of them appearing once. The material sequenced was naive CD4+ T cells from blood. These receptors were taken from a young man with type 1 diabetes.

This clone was counted a few times. This chain links TRBV27 with TRBJ2-3; a weak D match, TRBD2 (7 bases). The CDR3 has 15 amino acids. Germline CDR1 reads MNHEY; CDR2 reads SMNVEV (reference sequence). V lost 2 bases and J 0 bases, leaving 9 bases between the germline ends. CDR3 protein: CASSLRGGSTDTQYF. CDR3 nucleotides: TGTGCCAGCAGTTTAAGGGGGGGCAGCACAGATACGCAGTATTTT.

Only a few counts were recorded for this clone. The chain employs TRBV6-5 and TRBJ2-7, with TRBD2 matching over 11 bases. V trimming: 4 bases; J trimming: 1 base; junction bases outside the gene matches: 3. Germline V CDR1 and CDR2: MNHEY, SVGAGI. This CDR3 is 15 amino acids long. The CDR3 nucleotides read TGTGCCAGCAGTTCTACTAGCGGGAGTTCCTACGAGCAGTACTTC. Translation gives CASSSTSGSSYEQYF.

Only a few counts were recorded for this clone. The chain couples TRBV29-1 to TRBJ2-5; 9 nucleotides agree with TRBD1. CDR1 SQVTM and CDR2 ANQGSEA come from the germline V gene. V trimming: 7 bases; J trimming: 4 bases; junction bases outside the gene matches: 10. CDR3 length: 14 residues. Written as DNA, the CDR3 is TGCAGCGCCTCATCCGGGACAGGGAGAGAGACCCAGTACTTC. It specifies CSASSGTGRETQYF. The full variable domain, its missing parts supplied by reference TRBV29-1 and TRBJ2-5, is SAVISQKPSRDICQRGTSLTIQCQVDSQVTMMFWYRQQPGQSLTLIATANQGSEATYESGFVIDKFPISRPNLTFSTLTVSNMSPEDSSIYLCSASSGTGRETQYFGPGTRLLVL.

The chain couples TRBV7-2 to TRBJ2-7; 9 bases fit TRBD1. The length of the CDR3 is 14 residues. Per the germline V gene, CDR1 is SGHTA and CDR2 is FQGNSA. J was trimmed by 3 bases and V by 5 bases; bases with no gene match: 5. For the CDR3, the DNA is TGTGCCAGCAGCCCCAGGACAGGGGACTACGAGCAGTACTTC. This sequence encodes CASSPRTGDYEQYF.

This chain uses TRBV7-9 with TRBJ2-6; the D is unclear. This CDR3 region has 15 residues. Germline CDR1 and CDR2: SEHNR and FQNEAQ (reference sequence). V dropped 3 bases and J dropped 4 bases, with 10 bases sitting between them. CDR3 protein: CASSFGVGGANVLTF. CDR3 DNA sequence: TGTGCCAGCAGCTTCGGAGTTGGCGGGGCCAACGTCCTGACTTTC. Using reference TRBV7-9 and TRBJ2-6 for the parts outside the CDR3, the full variable domain is DTGVSQNPRHKITKRGQNVTFRCDPISEHNRLYWYRQTLGQGPEFLTYFQNEAQLEKSRLLSDRFSAERPKGSFSTLEIQRTEQGDSAMYLCASSFGVGGANVLTFGAGSRLTVL.

This clone appeared a few times. The rearrangement uses TRBV5-1 and TRBJ2-7; TRBD1 matches 9 bases. This CDR3 is built from 15 residues. V shed 2 bases, J shed 3 bases, and the junction held 6 bases outside the gene matches. Germline CDR1 and CDR2: SGHRS and YFSETQ. CDR3 amino acids: CASSFEQGANYEQYF. The CDR3 DNA follows: TGCGCCAGCAGCTTTGAACAGGGGGCTAACTACGAGCAGTACTTC.

The V gene is TRBV9, the J gene TRBJ1-2; D is uncertain. The CDR3 is 15 amino acids. The V gene's germline CDR1 is SGDLS and CDR2 YYNGEE. Trimming shortened V by 3 bases and J by 5 bases, and 17 bases separated the two germline ends. CDR3 bases: TGTGCCAGCAGCGCCCGTCACGCCTTCGGGTATGGCTACACCTTC. Amino acids: CASSARHAFGYGYTF.

This clone was observed a few times. The chain links TRBV7-2 to TRBJ1-5; 7 bases are a match to TRBD1. This CDR3 is 13 amino acids long. Germline V lookup: CDR1 SGHTA, CDR2 FQGNSA. The V segment lost 8 bases and the J segment 0 bases; nucleotides outside the gene matches: 1. The CDR3 sequence is CASGQDSNQPQHF. The CDR3 DNA sequence: TGTGCCAGCGGACAGGATAGCAATCAGCCCCAGCATTTT.

This clone was seen only a few times. The chain has TRBV28 and TRBJ2-2; D remains unclear. Looked up from germline, CDR1 is MDHEN and CDR2 is SYDVKM. The CDR3 is made up of 15 amino acids. Trimming took off 6 bases at V and 6 bases at J, with 17 bases between the two ends. This CDR3 is CASSLMTGSAGELFF. The DNA of the CDR3 is TGTGCCAGCAGCCTAATGACTGGTTCGGCCGGGGAGCTGTTTTTT.

This chain uses TRBV9 with TRBJ2-7; D is perhaps TRBD1 (5 bases). The CDR3 sequence is 14 residues long. Germline lookup yields CDR1 SGDLS and CDR2 YYNGEE. The V end lost 0 bases, the J end lost 2 bases, and 9 bases lay between the germline ends. The CDR3 loop is CASSVEGVPYEQYF. In DNA form, the CDR3 reads TGTGCCAGCAGCGTAGAAGGGGTCCCCTACGAGCAGTACTTC.

The V and J genes are TRBV7-9 and TRBJ2-1, with 9 bases matching TRBD2. CDR1 SEHNR and CDR2 FQNEAQ come from the germline V gene (reference sequence). This CDR3 is 16 amino acids long. Unmatched junction bases numbered 11, after V lost 3 bases and J lost 8 bases. The CDR3 here is CASSFSGRTQWHEQFF. As DNA, the CDR3 is TGTGCCAGCAGCTTTAGCGGGAGAACTCAATGGCATGAGCAGTTCTTC.

This clone was detected only a few times. The chain recombines TRBV14 with TRBJ2-7; no reliable D call. V was trimmed by 3 bases and J by 7 bases, leaving 7 bases between them. From germline, CDR1 is SGHDN and CDR2 FVKESK. The CDR3 length is 11 residues. The CDR3 loop is CASSHSEEQYF. CDR3 bases: TGTGCCAGCAGCCATTCAGAAGAGCAGTACTTC.

The genes are TRBV6-5 and TRBJ2-3, with D unresolved. Trimming shortened V by 2 bases and J by 6 bases, and 12 bases separated the two germline ends. The CDR3 length is 14 residues. Germline V gives CDR1 MNHEY, CDR2 SVGAGI. CDR3 loop: CASSYRAPRDTQYF. The DNA of the CDR3 is TGTGCCAGCAGTTACCGTGCTCCCCGGGATACGCAGTATTTT.

The V and J genes are TRBV10-3 and TRBJ1-2; D uncertain. CDR3 length: 15 amino acids. V was trimmed by 0 bases and J by 2 bases, leaving 10 bases between them. Germline V gene data show CDR1 as ENHRY and CDR2 as SYGVKD. For the CDR3, the DNA is TGTGCCATCAGTGAGTCTGAGGAAAGGAACTATGGCTACACCTTC. This sequence encodes CAISESEERNYGYTF.

The chain couples TRBV28 to TRBJ2-1; 8 bases match TRBD2. This CDR3 region has 16 residues. Per the germline V gene, CDR1 is MDHEN and CDR2 is SYDVKM. V gave up 7 bases and J gave up 0 bases; unmatched junction bases: 8. The CDR3 DNA reads TGTGCCAGCATCAGCTTAGCGGGGAGCTCCTACAATGAGCAGTTCTTC. Translation gives CASISLAGSSYNEQFF.

In its sample, this clone was seen a few times. The rearrangement uses TRBV2 and TRBJ2-5; 7 bases are shared with TRBD1. J was trimmed by 1 base and V by 5 bases; bases with no gene match: 7. The germline V gene has CDR1 SNHLY and CDR2 FYNNEI. This CDR3 contains 15 residues. The CDR3 DNA sequence: TGTGCCAGCAGTCTTCAGGGGACAGCCCAAGAGACCCAGTACTTC. It codes for CASSLQGTAQETQYF.

V and J are TRBV28 and TRBJ2-7; 7 bases fit TRBD2. V gave up 6 bases and J gave up 0 bases; unmatched junction bases: 8. The CDR3 is made up of 15 amino acids. The germline CDR1 and CDR2 sequences are MDHEN and SYDVKM. CDR3 sequence reads: CASRTGGPTSYEQYF. The CDR3 DNA follows: TGTGCCAGCAGGACGGGAGGCCCAACCTCCTACGAGCAGTACTTC.